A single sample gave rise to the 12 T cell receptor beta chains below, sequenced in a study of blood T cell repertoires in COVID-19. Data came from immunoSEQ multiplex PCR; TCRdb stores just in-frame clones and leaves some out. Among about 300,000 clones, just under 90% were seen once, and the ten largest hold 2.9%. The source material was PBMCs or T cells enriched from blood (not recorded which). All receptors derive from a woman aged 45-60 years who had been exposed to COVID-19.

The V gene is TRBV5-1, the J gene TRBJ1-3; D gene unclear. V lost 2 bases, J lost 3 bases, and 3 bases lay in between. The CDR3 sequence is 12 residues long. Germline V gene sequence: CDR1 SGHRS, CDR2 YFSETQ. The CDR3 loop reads CASSFNGNTIYF. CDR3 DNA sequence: TGCGCCAGCAGCTTCAATGGAAACACCATATATTTT.

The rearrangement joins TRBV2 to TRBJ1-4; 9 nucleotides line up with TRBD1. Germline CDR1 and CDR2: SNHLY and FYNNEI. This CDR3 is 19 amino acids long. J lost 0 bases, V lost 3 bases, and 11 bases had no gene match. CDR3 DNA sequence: TGTGCCAGCAGTGACAGCGGGGACAGGGTTTTCCCAACTAATGAAAAACTGTTTTTT. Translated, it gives CASSDSGDRVFPTNEKLFF. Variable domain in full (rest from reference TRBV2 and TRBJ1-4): EPEVTQTPSHQVTQMGQEVILRCVPISNHLYFYWYRQILGQKVEFLVSFYNNEISEKSEIFDDQFSVERPDGSNFTLKIRSTKLEDSAMYFCASSDSGDRVFPTNEKLFFGSGTQLSVL.

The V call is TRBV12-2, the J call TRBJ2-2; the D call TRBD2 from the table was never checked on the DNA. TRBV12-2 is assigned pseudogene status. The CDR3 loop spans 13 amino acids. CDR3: CASRFRFTGELFF. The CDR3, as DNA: TGTGCAAGTCGCTTCCGTTTTACCGGGGAGCTGTTTTTT.

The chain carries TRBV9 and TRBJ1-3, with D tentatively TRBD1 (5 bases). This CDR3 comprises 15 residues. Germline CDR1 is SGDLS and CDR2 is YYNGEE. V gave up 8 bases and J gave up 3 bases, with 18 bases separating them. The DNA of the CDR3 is TGTGCCAGTTCAGCCGGGGGAAGTCATGGAAACACCATATATTTT. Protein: CASSAGGSHGNTIYF. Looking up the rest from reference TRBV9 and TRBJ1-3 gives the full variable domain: DSGVTQTPKHLITATGQRVTLRCSPRSGDLSVYWYQQSLDQGLQFLIQYYNGEERAKGNILERFSAQQFPDLHSELNLSSLELGDSALYFCASSAGGSHGNTIYFGEGSWLTVV.

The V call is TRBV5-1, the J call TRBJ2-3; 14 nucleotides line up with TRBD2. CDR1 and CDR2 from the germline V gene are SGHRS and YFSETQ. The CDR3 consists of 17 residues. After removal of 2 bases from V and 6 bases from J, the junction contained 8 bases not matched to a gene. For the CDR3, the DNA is TGCGCCAGCAGCTTCGAAAGACTAGCGGGGGGGCCGGATACGCAGTATTTT. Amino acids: CASSFERLAGGPDTQYF.

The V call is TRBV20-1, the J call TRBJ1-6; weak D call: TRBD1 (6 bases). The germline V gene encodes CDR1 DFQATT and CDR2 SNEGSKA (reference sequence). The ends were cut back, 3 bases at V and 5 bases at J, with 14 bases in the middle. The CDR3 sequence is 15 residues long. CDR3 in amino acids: CSASVGGRDNSPLHF. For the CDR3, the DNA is TGCAGTGCTAGTGTGGGGGGGCGGGATAATTCACCCCTCCACTTT.

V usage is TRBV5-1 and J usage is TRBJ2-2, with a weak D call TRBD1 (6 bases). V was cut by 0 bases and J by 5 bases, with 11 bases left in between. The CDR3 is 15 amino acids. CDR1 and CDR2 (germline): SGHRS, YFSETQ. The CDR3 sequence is CASSLDSGETGELFF. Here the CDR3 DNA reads TGCGCCAGCAGCTTGGATTCAGGGGAAACCGGGGAGCTGTTTTTT.

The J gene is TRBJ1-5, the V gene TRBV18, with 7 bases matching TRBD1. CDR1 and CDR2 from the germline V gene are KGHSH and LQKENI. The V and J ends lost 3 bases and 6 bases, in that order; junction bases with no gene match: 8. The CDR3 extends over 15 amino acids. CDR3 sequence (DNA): TGTGCCAGCTCACCGTTACAGGGGAGGACTCAGCCCCAGCATTTT. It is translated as CASSPLQGRTQPQHF.

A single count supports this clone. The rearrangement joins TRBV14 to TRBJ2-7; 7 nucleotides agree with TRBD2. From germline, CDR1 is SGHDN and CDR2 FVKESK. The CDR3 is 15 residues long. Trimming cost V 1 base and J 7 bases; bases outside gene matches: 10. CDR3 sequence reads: CASSQVQGGFTEQYF. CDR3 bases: TGTGCCAGCAGCCAAGTCCAGGGAGGGTTTACGGAGCAGTACTTC.

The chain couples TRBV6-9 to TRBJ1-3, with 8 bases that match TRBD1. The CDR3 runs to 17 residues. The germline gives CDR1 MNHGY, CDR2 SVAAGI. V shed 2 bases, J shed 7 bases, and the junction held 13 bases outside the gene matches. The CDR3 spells CASSYQGQGHGGNTIYF. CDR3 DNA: TGTGCCAGCAGTTATCAAGGACAGGGTCATGGAGGGAACACCATATATTTT.

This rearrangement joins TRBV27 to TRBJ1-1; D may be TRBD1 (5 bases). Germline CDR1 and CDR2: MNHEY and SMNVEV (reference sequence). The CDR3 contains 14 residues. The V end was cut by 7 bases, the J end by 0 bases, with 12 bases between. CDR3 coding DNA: TGTGCCAGCACCACGGGACTCCTGAACACTGAAGCTTTCTTT. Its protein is CASTTGLLNTEAFF.

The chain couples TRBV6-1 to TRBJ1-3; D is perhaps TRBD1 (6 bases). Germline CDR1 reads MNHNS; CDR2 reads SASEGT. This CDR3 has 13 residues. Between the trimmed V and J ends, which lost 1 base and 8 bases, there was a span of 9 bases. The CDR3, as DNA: TGTGCCAGCAGTGAAGAGGGGGGGGACACCATATATTTT. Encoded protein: CASSEEGGDTIYF.